The clone carrying this T cell receptor beta chain came up many times. Its antigen is not known. The data were obtained in a study of identical twins. Overall study results and limits: Invariant populations such as MAIT and iNKT cells could partly muddle zero-insertion analyses. These conclusions were based on statistical analysis (cross-sectional, not following the same donors).

Germline values: CDR1 DFQATT, CDR2 SNEGSKA (reference sequence). The V end was cut by 1 base, the J end by 4 bases, with 10 bases between. CDR3 size: 13 residues. Unique molecular identifiers were present on cDNA, and template switching added a universal primer site. TCRdb fed the 5' RACE reads into MiXCR, producing one record per CDR3 protein. The sample contains 640,000 or so distinct CDR3 sequences, roughly 6% of which appear only once. V gene TRBV20-1 combines with J gene TRBJ1-2; D call uncertain. This sequence originates from a young man in good health. The specimen was naive T cells sorted from blood. CDR3 sequence reads: CSARGPESYGYTF. The DNA for the CDR3 is TGCAGTGCTAGAGGGCCGGAATCCTATGGCTACACCTTC.